Below, one T cell receptor (beta chain) is given with its context. No cognate antigen has been identified for it. Base qualities are missing; no much larger clone stands one base away. Using the deep immunoSEQ assay, multiplex PCR amplified TCR CDR3 regions from genomic DNA. Genomic DNA extracted from each cell subset was distributed evenly over all wells of several immunoSEQ 96-well plates, and each plate served as one replicate. For sorted subsets, each replicate PCR was loaded with 200 ng genomic DNA, equivalent to about 30,000 T cell genomes. Purified libraries were quantified with a Qubit 3.0 fluorometer, sized on a Bioanalyzer 2100, and re-quantified with the KAPA Library Quantification kit. Every immunoSEQ 96-well plate was sequenced on a separate single-read 150-cycle Illumina NextSeq 550 flow cell. In the source study's methods: The immunoSEQ output contained only junctional sequences without quality scores, so filtering could not match that applied to full-length reads. Sequences were annotated with PyIR, a Python wrapper for IgBLAST v1.9, and V/J genes and CDR3 were assigned using IMGT germline references. Reads were filtered out if the reads had weak V/J assignments (E-value above 1e-6), no CDR3, stop codons, out-of-frame junctions, or ambiguous translated residues. V3J clonotypes were defined by identical inferred V gene, J gene, and CDR3 amino acid sequence. To compute the percentage overlap between repertoires, the number of shared unique clonotypes was divided by the size of the smaller repertoire. Three approaches were used to assess repertoire richness: RTK rarefaction, the Chao1 estimator, and Recon v2.1 estimates of unobserved clonotypes. Generation probabilities for all TCRbeta clonotypes obtained by the gDNA method from several donors were computed using OLGA. Imported from immuneACCESS, the table was reduced by TCRdb to in-frame sequences with V and J called. These copies leave out some clones; in studies compared against another copy, an unresolved V gene accounts for under half, and the cause of the remainder is not known. V, J and clone size were drawn from that table, and D and trimming were deduced from the DNA. This sample has 950,000 to 1,100,000 clones in its table, and more than 65% of those were observed once. The ten largest account for roughly 1.5% of the sample.

This specimen belongs to a study of shared clonotypes between healthy human individuals (dated by TCRdb to between 2020 and 2021). With respect to the entire study: The cohort included a few men and two women between 18 and 49 years of age. Per donor, three plates each were used for CD4 naive and CD4 memory, two for CD8 naive, and one for CD8 memory. To increase sequencing depth and limit assay-specific biases, TCR repertoire library preparation and sequencing were carried out by different laboratories using diverse techniques. Per donor, leukapheresis produced somewhere between about 0.94 and 8.9 billion PBMCs. To estimate repertoire size and how much clonotype sharing occurs between individuals, the study deeply sequenced the blood TCR repertoires of five healthy adults. Findings and caveats that apply to the study as a whole: Across a handful of donors, roughly 5.4% of naive CD4, approximately 4% of naive CD8, approximately 2.5% of memory CD4, and 0.3% to 0.45% of memory CD8 clonotypes were shared. Based on pairwise subsampling, the degree of clonotype sharing among donors was expected to be affected by sequencing depth. Compared with non-shared clonotypes, the clonotypes found in all four sorted-subset donors had higher generation probabilities. Naive subsets generally had larger estimated clonotype richness than memory subsets. Sampling was limited to blood, and TCR repertoires in tissue likely differ from TCR repertoires in blood. The genetic and exposure-history diversity represented was limited by the small number of donors. Rarefaction of sorted-subset datasets indicated incomplete sequencing despite the large sequencing depth.

CDR1 and CDR2 (MDHEN, SYDVKM) derive from the germline V gene. Cut back by 2 bases and 0 bases, the V and J ends lie 8 bases apart. The CDR3 numbers 15 residues from cysteine through phenylalanine. CDR3 DNA is the only sequence kept; it has 45 bases, read in frame from the first base. The donors were healthy, HIV-negative adults who had no recently reported acute infections or vaccinations. Every donor was a Caucasian adult living in Nashville, Tennessee, USA. CD4+ T cells were enriched through magnetic negative selection, after which naive cells were positively selected on CD45RA and the remaining negative fraction served as the memory subset. After blood collection by leukapheresis, PBMCs were isolated using Ficoll-Histopaque density gradient centrifugation and then cryopreserved in the vapor phase of liquid nitrogen. Analytical flow cytometry was used to check the purity and quantity of every magnetically sorted T cell population. From each sorted fraction, genomic DNA was isolated and quantified by UV absorbance on a Nanodrop 2000c.

This receptor was taken from a man between 18 and 35 years old in good health. The chain employs TRBV28 and TRBJ1-5, with the D gene call left open. Material for sequencing was memory CD4+ T cells sorted from blood. This sample's cell subset or site label indicates: CD45RA-negative fraction. The CDR3 reads as follows: CASSLDTSSNQPQHF. Here is the DNA: TGTGCCAGCAGTTTAGACACCTCTAGCAATCAGCCCCAGCATTTT.